The TCR beta chain described here comes from a study of T cell responses to AZD1222 COVID-19 vaccine. TCRdb's table, derived via immunoSEQ multiplex PCR, lists solely in-frame clones and lacks some. The table records 100,000 to 150,000 clones, 65% to 90% of them present only once. The V segment lost 9 bases and the J segment 7 bases; nucleotides outside the gene matches: 20. The germline CDR1 and CDR2 sequences are KGHDR and SFDVKD. The CDR3 loop spans 17 amino acids. Study results and caveats: Only after the peak T cell response were repertoires sampled.

Regarding this clone: Antigen specificity is unknown.

V gene TRBV24-1 combines with J gene TRBJ1-5; 7 bases fit TRBD1. This sequence originates from an adult who received the AZD1222 COVID-19 vaccine. The sequenced sample was peripheral blood, obtained 28 days after the second AZD1222 dose. The CDR3 loop is CATAPRGQGGGSQPQHF. As DNA, the CDR3 is TGTGCCACCGCCCCTCGAGGCCAGGGGGGAGGGAGCCAGCCCCAGCATTTT.